This T cell receptor beta chain originates from a study of a mutant IDH1 vaccine in newly diagnosed glioma. The time point was: week 35, safety follow-up. One vaccine dose held 300 ug of mutant IDH1 20-mer peptide and came with topical imiquimod. V lost 3 bases, J lost 8 bases, and 16 bases lay in between. Germline V gene lookup returns CDR1 SQVTM and CDR2 ANQGSEA. CDR3 length equals 13 residues. To note about this clone: Its antigen is unknown.

The protocol was immunoSEQ multiplex PCR, while the TCRdb copy is restricted to in-frame clones and leaves out a portion. This sample has some 33,000 clones, with around 73% found just once. This chain links TRBV29-1 with TRBJ1-2, with D maybe TRBD1 (5 bases). The TCR was taken from a middle-aged woman with glioma. The sequencing used PBMCs, collected from a glioma patient whose treatment included an IDH1 peptide vaccine. Here the CDR3 DNA reads TGCAGCGTTGATTATAGGGGATGGTACGGCTACACCTTC. Its protein is CSVDYRGWYGYTF.